This record looks at one TCR beta chain sequence and its context. During the collection period, no donor immune events like infections were recorded. TCRdb's table, derived via immunoSEQ multiplex PCR, lists solely in-frame clones and lacks some. The repertoire has 95,000 or so clones, around 85% of them found once; the top ten carry 5.6%. CDR1 and CDR2 (germline): MGHRA, YSYEKL. The CDR3 spans 14 residues. V lost 9 bases, J lost 3 bases, and 6 bases stayed unmatched. This sample stems from a study of identifying expanded T cells in peripheral blood. The sample was blood. The receptor was derived from a person aged 18 to 75 in good health. This chain connects TRBV4-1 to TRBJ2-2; 8 bases fit TRBD1. CDR3 sequence: CASKTGEDTGELFF. CDR3 nucleotides: TGCGCCAGTAAGACAGGGGAGGACACCGGGGAGCTGTTTTTT.